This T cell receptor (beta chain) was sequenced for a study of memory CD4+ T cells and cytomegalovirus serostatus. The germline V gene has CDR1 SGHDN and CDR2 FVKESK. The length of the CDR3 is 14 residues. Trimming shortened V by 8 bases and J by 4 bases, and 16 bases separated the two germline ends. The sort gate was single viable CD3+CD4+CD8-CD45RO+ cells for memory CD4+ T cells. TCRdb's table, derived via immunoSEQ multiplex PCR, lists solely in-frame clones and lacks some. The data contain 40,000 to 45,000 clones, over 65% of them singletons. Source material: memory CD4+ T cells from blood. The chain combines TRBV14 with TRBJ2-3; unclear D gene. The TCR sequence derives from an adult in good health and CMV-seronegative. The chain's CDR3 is CASGRLGGADTQYF. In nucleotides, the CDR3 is TGTGCCAGCGGTCGACTCGGCGGTGCAGATACGCAGTATTTT.